This T cell receptor (beta chain) was sequenced for a study of cytomegalovirus exposure and HLA in healthy donors (TCRdb year 2017). Turning to the overall study: In an earlier analysis of 450 to 750 of the donors, approximately 300 Gb of sequence data and roughly 100 million unique TCR beta sequences from some 170 million T cells were reported. An early release that covered fewer than 800 HLA-typed donors contained approximately 300 gigabases of sequencing data and roughly 84 million unique TCR sequences. Of the roughly 400 genotyped donors, 65% to 90% fell in the genetic ancestry cluster associated with self-reported Caucasian donors. The study was designed to test whether signatures of past pathogen exposure could be identified by cataloging public T cell receptors. The study used immunosequencing to profile the T cell repertoires of several hundred subjects and linked those repertoires to cytomegalovirus serostatus. Besides the first cohort of about 730 subjects, a separate validation cohort made up of 120 different subjects was used. The study combined high-throughput TCR immunosequencing, statistical association of individual TCRs with disease status, and machine learning to predict cytomegalovirus infection status. In a later analysis, previously published TCR beta repertoires from several hundred donors were re-analyzed and high-resolution HLA genotyping was added so that TCR occurrence patterns could be studied. Rather than drawing on any new phenotypic data, the later analysis identified candidate immune exposures from TCR beta sequences and the way those sequences occurred across donors. In an earlier analysis of 500 to 650 of the donors, high-throughput TCR beta sequencing was used to judge whether each TCR beta V gene segment behaved as functional or pseudogenic. Donor age, sex, ethnicity and CMV serostatus were compiled alongside the repertoire data. A later genetic analysis used genome-wide SNP genotypes for about three fifths of the 666 donors, treating that subset as a discovery cohort. Every repertoire in the discovery cohort had been generated on one and the same sequencing platform. Both class I and class II loci were covered by HLA typing, at four-digit resolution. Typing coverage differed by locus: A, B, C, DRB1 and DQB1 were typed in roughly 620-640 donors, DQA1 in about 510, DPA1 in 600 to 610, and DPB1 in 450 to 480. Roughly 5 DR-DQ haplotypes were treated as single units for association and clustering because of strong linkage in the cohort. Across 398 genotyped donors of the cohort, an average of approximately 200,000 unique TCR beta nucleotide sequences per donor were sequenced, and about a sixth of those sequences were non-productive.

A distance of 19 bases separates the germline ends of V and J, which lose 6 bases and 8 bases respectively. CDR1 and CDR2 (MNHEY, SVGAGI) derive from the germline V gene. The CDR3 holds 15 amino acids from the cysteine to the phenylalanine. Of all the DNA, just the CDR3 is kept, 45 bases in frame from base 1. A word on this clone: Its antigen is not yet known. Base qualities are not provided; no much larger clone lies one nucleotide away.

Study-level results and caveats: The 87-base-pair reads could not distinguish some IMGT-functional V segments, including TRBV6-2 and TRBV6-3, so those segments were excluded. In a later analysis, HLA-associated TCR beta chains were found to be more clonally expanded and to have lower generation probabilities than equally common non-associated chains. A later analysis found that TCR association rates varied across HLA loci, with DRB1 alleles showing the most associated TCRs and HLA-C alleles the fewest. A group of highly shared sequence variants was considered likely to be a technical artifact of the sequencing pipeline. An earlier analysis of approximately 530 of the donors showed that most TCR beta V segments appeared in productive rearrangements either about 87% or about 30% of the time, which broadly matched IMGT annotations. Specific HLA alleles were associated with 15,000 to 20,000 TCR beta sequences at a false discovery rate of 0.05 in a later analysis. A later genetic analysis reported fewer N-insertions in productive TCRs among donors in an Asian-associated ancestry cluster than the 666-donor mean. Linkage disequilibrium might explain the correlated functional status among segregating V segments, but an unknown experimental factor could not be excluded. Because some donors lacked HLA typing at each locus, the association tests relied only on the typed subset. It was suggested by the authors that the approach could potentially be generalized to other disease states and immunological phenotypes. The presence/absence analyses assumed that sequencing depth was roughly uniform across donors, and that assumption may not be true. In this cohort, only TCR beta chains were sequenced, and detectable features were limited by the absence of alpha or paired-chain data. Most CMV-associated TCR beta chains appeared to be HLA-restricted in a later analysis, and the HLA associations seemed to be driven largely by CMV exposure. Assigning TCR associations to individual alleles was difficult when HLA alleles, especially DR and DQ, strongly co-occurred. Because counts were too low, roughly 17 rarely observed V segments, including chromosome 9 orphons, were left out of the earlier analysis of approximately 500 of the donors. The classifier was reported to diagnose cytomegalovirus status with high specificity and sensitivity in both the original cohort and the validation cohort. A later analysis reported that several top co-occurrence clusters appeared linked to parvovirus B19, influenza, CMV and Epstein-Barr virus. Three of the identified cytomegalovirus-associated TCR beta chains were confirmed in vitro to be specific for cytomegalovirus antigens. Immune exposure information for the cohort was limited to CMV serostatus. Most TCR sequences were seen in very few donors, while some public TCRs were found in many individuals. A total of 150 or so TCR beta chains were listed by the study as associated with cytomegalovirus. In a later genetic analysis, a missense DCLRE1C variant was associated with V-gene and J-gene trimming of TCR beta chains, and the association was replicated in an independent cohort. A further reported finding was that TCR beta sequences accurately predicted the HLA-A and HLA-B alleles for most subjects in the first cohort.

The cohort comprised around 700 healthy bone marrow donors. Cohort members were all nominally healthy when sampled, although unrecorded immune exposures were likely present. The donor was CMV seropositive and belonged to the group of around 300 seropositive cohort members. Each donor provided a peripheral blood sample, and peripheral blood mononuclear cells were used for TCR beta sequencing. Genomic DNA extraction from the blood cell samples was performed with the Qiagen DNeasy Blood Extraction Kit. Library creation used the immunoSEQ multiplex PCR assay. For the multiplex PCR, a mixture combining 60 forward primers for TCR Vbeta segments and 13 reverse primers for TCR Jbeta segments was used. Amplification of the CDR3 region of rearranged TCR beta genes was performed with a multiplex PCR assay on genomic DNA. Amplified TCR beta libraries were sequenced as 87-base-pair reads on the Illumina HiSeq System. In the paper's pipeline: Across the 500 to 750 repertoires, a later analysis counted 80 million or so unique TCR beta chains, around 10 million of which were shared by at least two donors. Raw reads were error-corrected and collapsed into unique sequences by a nearest-neighbor algorithm in which closely related sequences were merged to remove PCR and sequencing errors. Alignment of CDR3 sequences to IMGT reference sequences was used to assign V, D and J gene segments. Each retained sequence needed at least a six-nucleotide match to both a V gene segment and a J gene segment. Rearrangements were called productive when the CDR3 lacked stop codons and stayed in frame with V and J; all others were non-productive. CDR3 was defined according to IMGT convention as the region running from the second conserved V-encoded cysteine to the conserved J-encoded phenylalanine. In an earlier analysis of 550 to 650 of the donors, sequences lacking an unambiguous match to a single V gene segment were excluded. An earlier analysis of around 600 of the donors classified V segments as functional when productive rearrangements were above 56.7% and as segregating when the standard deviation between donors was above 5%. A statistical classification framework was developed to diagnose cytomegalovirus status using the catalog of TCR beta chain sequences. A later analysis assigned V and J genes by comparing TCR nucleotide sequences with IMGT/GENE-DB human TR gene sequences. The TCRdist pipeline was used in a later analysis to assign CDR3 sequences and most-parsimonious VDJ recombination scenarios. In a later analysis, each TCR beta chain was defined by its CDR3 amino acid sequence together with its V-gene family, and reads without a unique V-gene family were excluded. To address suspected cross-contamination and a sequencing artifact, a later analysis removed around 590 highly shared, low-generation-probability nucleotide sequences. For each public chain, a later analysis derived a clonal expansion index from normalized ranks of inferred template counts within each repertoire. In a later analysis, generation probabilities were computed with a VDJ recombination model fitted to out-of-frame rearrangements, and the resulting probabilities were checked against IGoR. In a later analysis, hypergeometric tests were used to score TCR-TCR, TCR-HLA and TCR-CMV co-occurrence, with a repertoire-size bias correction applied to TCR pairs. A later analysis estimated false discovery rates by permuting HLA or CMV assignments 20 times. In a later analysis, co-occurring TCRs were grouped using DBSCAN, with TCRdist sequence similarity added in when clustering inside HLA-allele-positive subsets. For co-occurrence clustering, repertoires with fewer than 30,000 or more than 120,000 public chains were excluded, along with roughly 5 repertoires with anomalous nucleotide sharing. Sourced from immuneACCESS, this table was stored by TCRdb with only in-frame sequences that have V and J called. A share of the clones is absent; for the studies checked, an unresolved V gene accounts for under half, and the remainder has no known explanation. Clone size and V and J calls were adopted from that table, with D and trimming inferred from the DNA. The sample table shows tens of thousands of clones, and more than 50% are seen once. The biggest ten clones account for 3.5% to 4.5% of the sample.

Sequenced sample: PBMCs. The sequence derives from a male donor in good health and CMV-seropositive. This receptor chain uses TRBV6-5 and TRBJ1-4; the best D guess is TRBD1, with 5 bases matching. The CDR3 amino acid sequence is: CASRRPGGGEEKLFF. The sequenced DNA is TGTGCCAGCAGACGCCCGGGGGGGGGAGAGGAAAAACTGTTTTTT.